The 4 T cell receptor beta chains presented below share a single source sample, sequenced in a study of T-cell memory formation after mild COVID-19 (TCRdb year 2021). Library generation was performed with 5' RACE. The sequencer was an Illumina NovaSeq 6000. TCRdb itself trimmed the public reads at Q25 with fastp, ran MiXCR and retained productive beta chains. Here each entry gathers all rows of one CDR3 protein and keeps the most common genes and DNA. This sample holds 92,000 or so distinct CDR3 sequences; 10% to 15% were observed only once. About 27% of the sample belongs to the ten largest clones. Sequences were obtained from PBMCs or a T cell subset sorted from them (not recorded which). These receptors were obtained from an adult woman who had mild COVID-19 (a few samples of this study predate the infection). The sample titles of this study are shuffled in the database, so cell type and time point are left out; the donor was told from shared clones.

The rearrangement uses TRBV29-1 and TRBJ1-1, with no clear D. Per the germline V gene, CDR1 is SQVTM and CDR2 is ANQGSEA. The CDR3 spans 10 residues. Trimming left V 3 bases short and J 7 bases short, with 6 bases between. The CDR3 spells CSVEAHEAFF. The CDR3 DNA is TGCAGCGTTGAGGCACATGAAGCTTTCTTT.

CDR3 region: CASTLGGENYGYTF. CDR3 sequence (DNA): TGTGCCAGCACCTTGGGGGGGGAGAACTATGGCTACACCTTC. The chain uses TRBV12-3 or TRBV12-4 and TRBJ1-2; perhaps TRBD1 as D (5 bases). V lost 7 bases and J lost 2, with 14 bases in between. CDR3 length: 14 residues.

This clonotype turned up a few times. The chain's CDR3 is CASSYPQGEFGETQYF. The CDR3 DNA sequence: TGTGCCAGCAGTTACCCACAGGGAGAATTTGGAGAGACCCAGTACTTC. This sequence joins TRBV11-3 and TRBJ2-5; tentative D call: TRBD1 (6 bases). The V and J ends lost 6 bases and 4 bases respectively, with 21 bases between them. From germline, CDR1 is SGHNT and CDR2 YENEEA. The CDR3 is 16 amino acids.

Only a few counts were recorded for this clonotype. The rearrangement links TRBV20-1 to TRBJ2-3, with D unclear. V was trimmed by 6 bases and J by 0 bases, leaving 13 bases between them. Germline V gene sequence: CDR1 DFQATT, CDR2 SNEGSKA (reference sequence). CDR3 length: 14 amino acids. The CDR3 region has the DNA TGCAGTGCCCCGACAACGACTAGCACAGATACGCAGTATTTT. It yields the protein CSAPTTTSTDTQYF.